This T cell receptor (beta chain) derives from a study of T cell responses to AZD1222 COVID-19 vaccine. Data came from immunoSEQ multiplex PCR; TCRdb stores just in-frame clones and leaves some out. The table lists under 30,000 clones, 85% to 90% of them singletons, with 6% to 8% in the top ten. Germline CDR1 reads SGHRS; CDR2 reads YFSETQ. V was trimmed by 3 bases and J by 0 bases, leaving 10 bases between them. This CDR3 is 14 amino acids long. Sequencing used peripheral blood, obtained 28 days after the second AZD1222 dose. This TCR derives from an adult who received the AZD1222 COVID-19 vaccine. The genes are TRBV5-1 and TRBJ2-7; tentative D call: TRBD2 (5 bases). The CDR3 reads CASSWTSPSYEQYF. Here the CDR3 DNA reads TGCGCCAGCAGCTGGACTTCACCCTCCTACGAGCAGTACTTC. The complete variable domain, with remaining parts taken from reference TRBV5-1 and TRBJ2-7, reads KAGVTQTPRYLIKTRGQQVTLSCSPISGHRSVSWYQQTPGQGLQFLFEYFSETQRNKGNFPGRFSGRQFSNSRSEMNVSTLELGDSALYLCASSWTSPSYEQYFGPGTRLTVT.